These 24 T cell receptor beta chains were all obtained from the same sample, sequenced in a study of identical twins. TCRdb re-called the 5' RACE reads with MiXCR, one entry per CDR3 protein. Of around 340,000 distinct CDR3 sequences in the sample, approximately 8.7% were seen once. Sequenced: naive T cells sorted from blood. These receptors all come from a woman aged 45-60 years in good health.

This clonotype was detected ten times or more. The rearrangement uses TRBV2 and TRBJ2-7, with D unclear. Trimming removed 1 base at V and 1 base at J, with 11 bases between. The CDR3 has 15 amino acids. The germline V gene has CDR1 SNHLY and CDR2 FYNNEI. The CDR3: CASSEGYPHSYEQYF. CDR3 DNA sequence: TGTGCCAGCAGTGAAGGCTACCCCCATTCCTACGAGCAGTACTTC.

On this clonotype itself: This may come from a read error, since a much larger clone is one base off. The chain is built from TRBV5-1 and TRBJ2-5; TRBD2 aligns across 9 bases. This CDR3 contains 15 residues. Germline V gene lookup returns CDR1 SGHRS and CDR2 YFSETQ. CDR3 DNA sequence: TGCGCCAGCAGCCCTAGCGGGGAGAGGCAAGAGGCCCAGTACTTC. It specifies CASSPSGERQEAQYF.

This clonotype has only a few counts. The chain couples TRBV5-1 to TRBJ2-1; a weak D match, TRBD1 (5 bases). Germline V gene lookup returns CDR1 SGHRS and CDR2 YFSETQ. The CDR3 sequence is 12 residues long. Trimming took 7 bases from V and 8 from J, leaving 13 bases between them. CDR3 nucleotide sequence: TGCGCCAGCCAGGGTGGGGATGATGAGCAGTTCTTC. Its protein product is CASQGGDDEQFF.

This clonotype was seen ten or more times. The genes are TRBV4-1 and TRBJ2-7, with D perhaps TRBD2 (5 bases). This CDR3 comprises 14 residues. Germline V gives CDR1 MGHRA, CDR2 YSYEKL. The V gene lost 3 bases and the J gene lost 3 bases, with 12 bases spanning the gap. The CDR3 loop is CASSQGGGIYEQYF. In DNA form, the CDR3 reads TGCGCCAGCAGCCAGGGCGGAGGAATCTACGAGCAGTACTTC.

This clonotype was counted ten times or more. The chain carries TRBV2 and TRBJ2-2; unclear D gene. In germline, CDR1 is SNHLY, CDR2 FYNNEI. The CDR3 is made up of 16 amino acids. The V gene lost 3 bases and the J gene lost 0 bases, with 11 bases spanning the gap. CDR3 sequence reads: CASSDPRVANTGELFF. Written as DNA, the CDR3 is TGTGCCAGCAGTGATCCACGGGTAGCGAACACCGGGGAGCTGTTTTTT.

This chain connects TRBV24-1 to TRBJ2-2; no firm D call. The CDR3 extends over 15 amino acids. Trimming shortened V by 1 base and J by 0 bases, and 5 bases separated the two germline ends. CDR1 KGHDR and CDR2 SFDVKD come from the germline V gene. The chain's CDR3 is CATSDFNSNTGELFF. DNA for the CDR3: TGTGCCACCAGTGATTTCAACTCGAACACCGGGGAGCTGTTTTTT.

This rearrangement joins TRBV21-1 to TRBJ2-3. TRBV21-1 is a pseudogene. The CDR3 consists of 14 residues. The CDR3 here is CASSKRWGQDTQYF. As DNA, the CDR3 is TGTGCCAGCAGCAAAAGGTGGGGACAGGACACGCAGTATTTT.

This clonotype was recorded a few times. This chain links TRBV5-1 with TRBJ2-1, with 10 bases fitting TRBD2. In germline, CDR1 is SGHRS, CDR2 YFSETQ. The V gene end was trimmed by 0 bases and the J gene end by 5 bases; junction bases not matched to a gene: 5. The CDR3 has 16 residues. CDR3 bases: TGCGCCAGCAGCTTGGATAGCGGGAGGAACCACAATGAGCAGTTCTTC. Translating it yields CASSLDSGRNHNEQFF.

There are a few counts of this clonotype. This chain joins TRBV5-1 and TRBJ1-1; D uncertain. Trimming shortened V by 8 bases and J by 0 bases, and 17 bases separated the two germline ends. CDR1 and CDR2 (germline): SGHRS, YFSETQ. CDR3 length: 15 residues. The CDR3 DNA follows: TGCGCCAGTTGTCAGTCCCTAGGTATGAACACTGAAGCTTTCTTT. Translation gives CASCQSLGMNTEAFF. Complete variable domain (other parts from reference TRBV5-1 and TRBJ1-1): KAGVTQTPRYLIKTRGQQVTLSCSPISGHRSVSWYQQTPGQGLQFLFEYFSETQRNKGNFPGRFSGRQFSNSRSEMNVSTLELGDSALYLCASCQSLGMNTEAFFGQGTRLTVV.

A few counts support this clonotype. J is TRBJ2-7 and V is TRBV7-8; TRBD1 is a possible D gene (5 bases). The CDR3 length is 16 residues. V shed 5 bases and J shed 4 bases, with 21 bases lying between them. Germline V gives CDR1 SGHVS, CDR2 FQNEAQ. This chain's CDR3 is CASSLGAPQEFYEQYV. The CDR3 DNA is TGTGCCAGCAGCCTAGGGGCACCTCAAGAATTTTACGAGCAGTACGTC.

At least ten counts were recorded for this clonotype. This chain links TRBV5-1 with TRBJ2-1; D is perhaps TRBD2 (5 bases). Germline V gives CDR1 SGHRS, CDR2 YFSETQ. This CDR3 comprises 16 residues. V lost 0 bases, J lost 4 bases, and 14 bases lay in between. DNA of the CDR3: TGCGCCAGCAGCTTGGAGGGCGGGCAGACATACAATGAGCAGTTCTTC. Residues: CASSLEGGQTYNEQFF. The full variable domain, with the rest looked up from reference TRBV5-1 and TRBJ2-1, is KAGVTQTPRYLIKTRGQQVTLSCSPISGHRSVSWYQQTPGQGLQFLFEYFSETQRNKGNFPGRFSGRQFSNSRSEMNVSTLELGDSALYLCASSLEGGQTYNEQFFGPGTRLTVL.

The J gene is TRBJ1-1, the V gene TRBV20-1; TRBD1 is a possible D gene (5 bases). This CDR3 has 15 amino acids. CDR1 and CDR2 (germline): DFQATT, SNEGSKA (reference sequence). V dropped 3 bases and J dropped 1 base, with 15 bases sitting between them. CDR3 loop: CSASQPGGGNTEAFF. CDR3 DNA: TGCAGTGCTAGTCAACCCGGCGGGGGGAACACTGAAGCTTTCTTT.

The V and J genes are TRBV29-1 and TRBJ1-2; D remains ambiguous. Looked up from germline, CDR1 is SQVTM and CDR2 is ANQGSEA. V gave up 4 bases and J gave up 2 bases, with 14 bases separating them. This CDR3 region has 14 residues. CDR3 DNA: TGCAGCGTTGGGAGTCCATGGAGCAACTATGGCTACACCTTC. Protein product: CSVGSPWSNYGYTF.

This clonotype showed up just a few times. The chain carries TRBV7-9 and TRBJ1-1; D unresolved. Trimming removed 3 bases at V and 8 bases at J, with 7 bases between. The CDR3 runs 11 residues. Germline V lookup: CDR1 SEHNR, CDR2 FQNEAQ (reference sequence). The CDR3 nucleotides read TGTGCCAGCAGCTTGGGCAGGGAAGCTTTCTTT. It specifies CASSLGREAFF.

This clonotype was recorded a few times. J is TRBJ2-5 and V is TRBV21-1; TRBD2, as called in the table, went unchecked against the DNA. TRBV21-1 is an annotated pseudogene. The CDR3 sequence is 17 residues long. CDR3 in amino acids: CASSKVRGGGPSETQYF. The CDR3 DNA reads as TGTGCCAGCAGCAAAGTGAGGGGAGGGGGTCCCAGCGAGACCCAGTACTTC.

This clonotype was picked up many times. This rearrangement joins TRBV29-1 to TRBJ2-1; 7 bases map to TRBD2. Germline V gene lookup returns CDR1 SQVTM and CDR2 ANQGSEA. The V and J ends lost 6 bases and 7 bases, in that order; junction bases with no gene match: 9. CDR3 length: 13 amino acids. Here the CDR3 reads CSVSRLAGNEQFF. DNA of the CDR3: TGCAGCGTATCCCGACTAGCTGGGAATGAGCAGTTCTTC.

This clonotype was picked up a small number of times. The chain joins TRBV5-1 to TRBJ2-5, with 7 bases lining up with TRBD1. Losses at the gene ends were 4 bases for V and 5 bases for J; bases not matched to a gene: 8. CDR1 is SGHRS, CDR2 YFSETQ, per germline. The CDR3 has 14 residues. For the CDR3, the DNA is TGCGCCAGCAGCCTCACCGGACAGGAGGAGACCCAGTACTTC. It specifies CASSLTGQEETQYF. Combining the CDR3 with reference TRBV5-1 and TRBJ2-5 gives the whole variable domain KAGVTQTPRYLIKTRGQQVTLSCSPISGHRSVSWYQQTPGQGLQFLFEYFSETQRNKGNFPGRFSGRQFSNSRSEMNVSTLELGDSALYLCASSLTGQEETQYFGPGTRLLVL.

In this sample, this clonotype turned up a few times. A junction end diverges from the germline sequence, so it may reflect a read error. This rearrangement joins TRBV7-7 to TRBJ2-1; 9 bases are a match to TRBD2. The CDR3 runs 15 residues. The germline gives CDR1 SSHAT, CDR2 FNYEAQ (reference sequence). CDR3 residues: CASSLVAGGDNEQFF. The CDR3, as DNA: TGTGCTAGCAGCTTAGTGGCGGGAGGGGACAATGAGCAGTTCTTC.

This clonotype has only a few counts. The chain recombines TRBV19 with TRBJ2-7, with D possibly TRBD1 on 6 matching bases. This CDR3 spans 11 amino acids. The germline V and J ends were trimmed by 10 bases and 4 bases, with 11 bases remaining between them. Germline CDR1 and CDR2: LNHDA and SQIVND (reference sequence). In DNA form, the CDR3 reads TGTGCCACGAGGACAGCTTACGAGCAGTACTTC. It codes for CATRTAYEQYF.

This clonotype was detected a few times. CDR3 loop: CASSSPRGLAGYNEQFF. The CDR3 nucleotides are TGTGCCAGCAGCTCCCCGCGAGGACTAGCGGGGTACAATGAGCAGTTCTTC. The J gene is TRBJ2-1, the V gene TRBV11-1; TRBD2 aligns across 12 bases. There are 17 residues in the CDR3. The germline gives CDR1 SGHAT, CDR2 FQDESV (reference sequence). V lost 4 bases, J lost 4 bases, and 8 bases stayed unmatched.

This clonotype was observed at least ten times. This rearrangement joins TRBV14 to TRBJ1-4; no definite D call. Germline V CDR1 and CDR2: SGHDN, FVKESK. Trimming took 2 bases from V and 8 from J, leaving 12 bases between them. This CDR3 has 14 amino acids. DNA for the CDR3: TGTGCCAGCAGCCAACAAACGGGCCTCGAAAAACTGTTTTTT. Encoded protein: CASSQQTGLEKLFF.

This chain's CDR3 is CASSLGAGMNTGELFF. The CDR3 bases are TGTGCCAGCAGTTTGGGAGCGGGAATGAACACCGGGGAGCTGTTTTTT. This chain links TRBV7-3 with TRBJ2-2; 7 bases are a match to TRBD2. V was pared by 6 bases and J by 1 base, with 8 bases of the junction left unmatched. From germline, CDR1 is SGHTA and CDR2 FQGTGA. This CDR3 region has 16 residues.

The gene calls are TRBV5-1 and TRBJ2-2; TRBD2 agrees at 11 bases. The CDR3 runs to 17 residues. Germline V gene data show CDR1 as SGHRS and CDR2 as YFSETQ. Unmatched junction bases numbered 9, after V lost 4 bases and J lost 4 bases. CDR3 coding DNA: TGCGCCAGCAGCGAGGCTAGCGGGAGGATTTTCACCGGGGAGCTGTTTTTT. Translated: CASSEASGRIFTGELFF.

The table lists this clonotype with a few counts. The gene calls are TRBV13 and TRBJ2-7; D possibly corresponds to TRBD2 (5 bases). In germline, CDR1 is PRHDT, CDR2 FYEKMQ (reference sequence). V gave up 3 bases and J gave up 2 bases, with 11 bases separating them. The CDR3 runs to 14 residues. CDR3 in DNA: TGTGCCAGCAGCTTTTCGCTAGCTCCCTACGAGCAGTACTTC. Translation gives CASSFSLAPYEQYF.